A selection of T cell receptor beta chains follows, all from one sample in a study of T-cell reconstitution after alpha-beta-depleted transplantation in children. One entry per CDR3 protein results from TCRdb running MiXCR on the PCR reads. This table holds about 250,000 distinct CDR3 sequences, roughly 25% found once. Sequencing used PBMCs, mostly from graft donor cells, obtained 360 days after TCRalphabeta/CD19-depleted stem cell transplant. The receptors were sampled from a female patient between 2 and 10 years old who had a stem cell transplant for congenital amegakaryocytic thrombocytopenia, so the T cells may come from the graft donor. Both conserved end residues are part of each CDR3. A D gene is named only where the DNA matches it firmly. The size entry is marked missing in some rows and otherwise reads once, few, many or a size class.

v_call	j_call	cdr3_length	d_call	clone_size	cdr3_aa	cdr3_nt
TRBV12-3/TRBV12-4	TRBJ1-5	13	-	-	CASSLYGDQPQHF	TGTGCCAGCAGTTTATACGGGGACCAGCCCCAGCATTTT
TRBV5-1	TRBJ2-1	13	-	-	CASKEPGTDEQFF	TGCGCCAGCAAAGAACCAGGGACCGATGAGCAGTTCTTC
TRBV18	TRBJ1-5	13	-	-	CASSPSERQPQHF	TGTGCCAGCTCACCAAGCGAAAGACAGCCCCAGCATTTT
TRBV29-1	TRBJ2-3	14	-	few	CSVVRDTVTDTQYF	TGCAGCGTGGTCCGGGACACCGTCACAGATACGCAGTATTTT
TRBV4-1	TRBJ2-7	15	-	many	CASSLPPDGSYEQYF	TGCGCCAGCAGCCTTCCACCGGACGGCTCCTACGAGCAGTACTTC
TRBV3-1	TRBJ1-5	14	-	-	CASSQHQGRQPQHF	TGTGCCAGCAGCCAACATCAGGGGCGGCAGCCCCAGCATTTT
TRBV9	TRBJ2-4	16	TRBD1	few	CASSKGGQGVKNIQYF	TGTGCCAGCAGCAAGGGGGGACAGGGAGTCAAAAACATTCAGTACTTC
TRBV7-8	TRBJ2-7	15	TRBD1	few	CASSPSRDRAYEQYF	TGTGCCAGCAGCCCAAGTAGGGACAGAGCCTACGAGCAGTACTTC
TRBV10-3	TRBJ2-7	16	-	-	CAISESGGQGSYEQYF	TGTGCCATCAGTGAGTCGGGGGGCCAAGGCTCCTACGAGCAGTACTTC
TRBV12-5	TRBJ2-1	12	-	few	CASGPNYNEQFF	TGTGCTAGTGGCCCGAACTACAATGAGCAGTTCTTC
TRBV6-5	TRBJ2-1	15	-	few	CASSYRRPLSNEQFF	TGTGCCAGCAGTTACCGCCGCCCCCTAAGCAATGAGCAGTTCTTC
TRBV28	TRBJ1-1	14	TRBD1	-	CASSSTGLNTEAFF	TGTGCCAGCAGTTCGACAGGGTTGAACACTGAAGCTTTCTTT
TRBV29-1	TRBJ2-7	12	-	few	CSVGHGPYEQYF	TGCAGCGTTGGACACGGCCCCTACGAGCAGTACTTC
TRBV4-3	TRBJ2-1	15	-	-	CASSQDISSYNEQFF	TGCGCCAGCAGCCAAGATATAAGCAGCTACAATGAGCAGTTCTTC
TRBV25-1	TRBJ2-1	16	-	few	CASSELGFGQLNEQFF	TGTGCCAGCAGTGAATTGGGTTTCGGTCAATTGAATGAGCAGTTCTTC
TRBV12-3/TRBV12-4	TRBJ2-1	13	TRBD1	many	CASSHIGGPEQFF	TGTGCCAGCAGTCATATAGGGGGCCCTGAGCAGTTCTTC
TRBV6-5	TRBJ2-7	13	-	few	CASSYSRSYEQYF	TGTGCCAGCAGTTACTCAAGGTCCTACGAGCAGTACTTC
TRBV4-1	TRBJ2-7	13	-	many	CASSLMMGYEQYF	TGCGCCAGCAGCCTCATGATGGGCTACGAGCAGTACTTC
TRBV24-1	TRBJ2-5	17	-	few	CATSDFRDGDYQETQYF	TGTGCCACCAGTGATTTCCGTGACGGGGATTACCAAGAGACCCAGTACTTC
TRBV20-1	TRBJ2-2	18	TRBD1	few	CSARDLDRAPGNTGELFF	TGCAGTGCTAGAGATCTGGACAGGGCTCCGGGAAACACCGGGGAGCTGTTTTTT
TRBV7-9	TRBJ2-1	14	-	-	CASSYQGRYNEQFF	TGTGCCAGCAGCTATCAGGGCAGGTACAATGAGCAGTTCTTC
TRBV7-8	TRBJ2-2	16	TRBD1	few	CASSLYRQGGTGELFF	TGTGCCAGCAGCTTGTATCGACAGGGTGGGACCGGGGAGCTGTTTTTT
TRBV5-1	TRBJ2-4	17	TRBD1	once	CASSRKGTDLAKNIQYF	TGCGCCAGCAGCAGGAAGGGGACAGACTTAGCCAAAAACATTCAGTACTTC
TRBV30	TRBJ2-1	16	-	-	CAWSGRDSRWDNEQFF	TGTGCCTGGAGTGGAAGGGACTCTAGATGGGACAATGAGCAGTTCTTC
TRBV10-3	TRBJ2-7	15	TRBD1	-	CAISALTGGSGEQYF	TGTGCCATCAGTGCCCTGACAGGGGGATCGGGCGAGCAGTACTTC